The text below deals with one TCR beta chain. The data stem from a study of technical replicates of blood from a few donors. Measured with immunoSEQ multiplex PCR; TCRdb has only the in-frame clones, and not every one. Found here are about 78,000 clones, 85% to 95% of them singletons; the top ten hold roughly 0.25%. The junction had 1 base not matched to a gene; V was cut back by 0 bases and J by 3 bases. The CDR3 covers 14 residues. The germline V gene encodes CDR1 SGHDN and CDR2 FVKESK. The sequenced material came from T cells isolated from PBMCs. This chain joins TRBV14 and TRBJ2-7; 8 bases match TRBD2. This clonotype was obtained from a human donor in good health. The CDR3 region is CASSQESGGYEQYF. The CDR3 bases are TGTGCCAGCAGCCAAGAGAGCGGGGGCTACGAGCAGTACTTC.